This note documents a single TCR beta chain sequence. This record belongs to a study of T cell changes during pregnancy in multiple sclerosis. CDR3 length equals 15 residues. Trimming removed 2 bases from V and 6 bases from J, with 14 bases in between. CDR1 MDHEN and CDR2 SYDVKM come from the germline V gene. Assay used: immunoSEQ multiplex PCR; TCRdb lists only in-frame clones, some missing. The table lists about 84,000 clones, 85% to 95% of them singletons. The source of this sequence is a female donor in good health, enrolled as a control in a pregnancy study. V gene TRBV28 combines with J gene TRBJ2-1; D might be TRBD1 (6 bases). The input for sequencing was peripheral blood, taken in the second trimester of pregnancy. The CDR3 loop is CASSLDRRAPNEQFF. The CDR3 DNA follows: TGTGCCAGCAGTTTAGACAGGAGAGCCCCCAATGAGCAGTTCTTC.